The clone carrying this TCR beta chain showed up many times. What it binds is not known. A J-beta primer mix and a sample-barcoded 5' primer were used in a second PCR of roughly 6 to 11 cycles. Every molecule of cDNA carried a tag from a template-switch adaptor with 12 random nucleotides. TCRdb re-analysed the 5' RACE reads in MiXCR, keeping a single row per CDR3 protein. The data contain about 720,000 distinct CDR3 sequences, 20% to 25% of them singletons. The data belong to a study of blood T cells in healthy people across ages. Germline CDR1 reads LGHDT; CDR2 reads YNNKEL (reference sequence). Trimming left V 3 bases short and J 8 bases short, with 8 bases between. The CDR3 has 12 residues. Study observations and caveats: The fall in TCR beta diversity per million T cells was roughly linear with age.

The sequenced sample was blood. The rearrangement links TRBV3-1 to TRBJ2-1; no reliable D call. The TCR originated in an older man in good health. Here the CDR3 reads CASSHLEYEQFF. The CDR3 DNA reads as TGTGCCAGCAGCCATCTTGAGTATGAGCAGTTCTTC.